This T cell receptor beta chain was identified during a study of T cell repertoires in cytomegalovirus infection. TCRdb re-called the reads through MiXCR, storing one row per CDR3 protein. The sample has about 310,000 distinct CDR3 sequences, around 10% seen once. Germline values: CDR1 MGHRA, CDR2 YSYEKL. The ends lost 2 bases at V and 4 bases at J; junction bases unmatched: 15. This CDR3 is 19 amino acids long. This clonotype was counted a single time. This clonotype was obtained from a human donor in good health (CMV status not recorded). Some clones in this sample may be carry-over from other donors' samples. The sequencing sample was made of PBMCs. This sequence joins TRBV4-1 and TRBJ2-2; 8 bases map to TRBD1. The CDR3 region is CASSQFPPDRGVSTGELFF. CDR3 bases: TGCGCCAGCAGCCAATTCCCCCCCGACAGGGGAGTTTCCACCGGGGAGCTGTTTTTT.